The clone carrying this T cell receptor beta chain has only a few counts. The antigen is not known. Assembly of TCR beta libraries relied on iRepertoire HTBI primers together with Arm-PCR of CDR3 regions. TCRdb used MiXCR to reprocess the multiplex PCR reads, holding one entry per CDR3 protein. Counted here are 250,000 to 300,000 distinct CDR3 sequences, 20% to 25% occurring once; the ten biggest clones make up roughly 50%. These data come from a study of regulatory T cells in long-lasting Graves disease. Overall study results and limits: It was possible that the small sample size reduced accuracy. The TCR repertoire of persistent Graves' patients was less diverse than that of newly diagnosed ones.

Stated time point: persistent/refractory GD, antithyroid drugs over 5 years with positive TRAb. The authors made the TCR library using RNA they extracted from PBMCs. Between the trimmed V and J ends, which lost 4 bases and 0 bases, there was a span of 6 bases. The CDR3 is made up of 13 amino acids. CDR1 is DFQATT, CDR2 SNEGSKA, per germline (reference sequence). The clonotype originates from a female donor with Graves disease. This sample comprised peripheral blood mononuclear cells (PBMCs), obtained when the disease was refractory, from a patient treated with antithyroid drugs. V usage is TRBV20-1 and J usage is TRBJ2-2; D is ambiguous. CDR3 loop: CSAKSPNTGELFF. The DNA of the CDR3 is TGCAGTGCTAAAAGCCCGAACACCGGGGAGCTGTTTTTT.